The 17 T cell receptor beta chains below all came from one sample that was sequenced in a study of blood T cells in healthy people across ages. PCR was performed a second time for about 7 to 11 cycles using a sample-barcoded 5' primer and a J-beta primer mix. TCRdb re-called the 5' RACE reads through MiXCR, storing one row per CDR3 protein. The table lists approximately 2,000,000 distinct CDR3 sequences, approximately 40% of them singletons, with 23% in the top ten. Sequenced material: blood. The receptors shown here come from a human donor in good health.

The chain is built from TRBV20-1 and TRBJ2-1; weak D call: TRBD2 (7 bases). Trimming removed 6 bases from V and 3 bases from J, with 15 bases in between. The CDR3 loop spans 14 amino acids. CDR1 and CDR2 (germline): DFQATT, SNEGSKA (reference sequence). The CDR3 region has the DNA TGCAGTGCGGACAGCGGGGCCATCTACAATGAGCAGTTCTTC. Translating it yields CSADSGAIYNEQFF.

The chain employs TRBV5-1 and TRBJ2-5; D gene ambiguous. The CDR3 has 15 amino acids. Trimming stripped 1 base from V and 3 bases from J, with 13 bases between. CDR1 is SGHRS, CDR2 YFSETQ, per germline. CDR3 DNA: TGCGCCAGCAGCTTGTCTCTCCCCAGAAAAGAGACCCAGTACTTC. Encoded protein: CASSLSLPRKETQYF.

The V call is TRBV5-1, the J call TRBJ1-2; a weak D match, TRBD1 (6 bases). The CDR3 has 14 residues. The V gene's germline CDR1 is SGHRS and CDR2 YFSETQ. Trimming removed 5 bases at V and 8 bases at J, with 19 bases between. CDR3 sequence reads: CASRSTDSYVGYTF. The CDR3 DNA reads as TGCGCCAGCAGGTCAACGGACAGCTATGTGGGCTACACCTTC.

This chain uses TRBV9 with TRBJ2-1; TRBD2 aligns across 8 bases. The germline V gene encodes CDR1 SGDLS and CDR2 YYNGEE. V lost 3 bases, J lost 8 bases, and 13 bases stayed unmatched. The CDR3 has 16 residues. CDR3 sequence (DNA): TGTGCCAGCAGCGCGTCGATAGCGGGGTGGGGAGATGAGCAGTTCTTC. As protein: CASSASIAGWGDEQFF.

The rearrangement joins TRBV5-1 to TRBJ2-1; TRBD1 matches at 10 bases. Germline lookup yields CDR1 SGHRS and CDR2 YFSETQ. This CDR3 spans 15 amino acids. The ends lost 3 bases at V and 9 bases at J; junction bases unmatched: 9. This chain's CDR3 is CASSSTTGGRGEQFF. CDR3 coding DNA: TGCGCCAGCAGCTCGACGACAGGGGGCAGGGGTGAGCAGTTCTTC.

This clonotype was counted a few times. The CDR3 DNA follows: TGTGCCAGCAGTCCGTGGACGTCGGGGGGCTACACCTTC. This translates into CASSPWTSGGYTF. V and J are TRBV12-3 or TRBV12-4 and TRBJ1-2; D not certain. There are 13 residues in the CDR3. V was trimmed by 5 bases and J by 8 bases, leaving 15 bases between them.

Comment on this clonotype: Sequence at one end of the junction differs from germline and may be a read error. This chain connects TRBV2 to TRBJ1-6; D is possibly TRBD1 (5 bases). Germline V gene lookup returns CDR1 SNHLY and CDR2 FYNNEI. This CDR3 comprises 17 residues. CDR3 residues: CASSAFGHSSYNSPLHF. The CDR3 bases are TGTGCCAGCAGTGCCTTTGGACACAGCTCCTACAATTCACCCCTCCACTTT.

The table lists this clonotype with a few counts. The chain carries TRBV7-2 and TRBJ2-1; D not certain. Gene TRBJ2-7 matches the end of the DNA better, so the J call may be wrong. This CDR3 comprises 14 residues. Germline V gene data show CDR1 as SGHTA and CDR2 as FQGNSA. CDR3 region: CASSLGQTYNEQYF. DNA of the CDR3: TGTGCCAGCAGCTTAGGCCAGACCTACAATGAGCAGTACTTC.

The CDR3 loop reads CASNYASDQPQHF. The CDR3, as DNA: TGTGCCAGCAACTACGCTAGTGATCAGCCCCAGCATTTT. This rearrangement joins TRBV5-5 to TRBJ1-5; the D is unclear. This CDR3 has 13 amino acids. V was cut by 6 bases and J by 5 bases, with 12 bases left in between. Germline CDR1 SGHKS, CDR2 YYEKEE (reference sequence).

This clonotype came up a few times. The chain combines TRBV3-1 with TRBJ1-6, with D hard to call. Trimming pared 4 bases from V and 7 bases from J, leaving 8 bases between. Germline CDR1 and CDR2: LGHDT and YNNKEL (reference sequence). This CDR3 has 13 amino acids. The DNA of the CDR3 is TGTGCCAGCAGCCGCACTGAAAATTCACCCCTCCACTTT. This codes for CASSRTENSPLHF.

This chain links TRBV20-1 with TRBJ1-2, with a weak D call TRBD1 (6 bases). The V gene's germline CDR1 is DFQATT and CDR2 SNEGSKA (reference sequence). There are 10 residues in the CDR3. CDR3 in amino acids: CILRGTGYTF. In DNA form, the CDR3 reads TGCATCCTCAGGGGAACGGGCTACACCTTC.

This rearrangement joins TRBV7-3 to TRBJ1-2; tentative D call: TRBD1 (6 bases). The germline V gene encodes CDR1 SGHTA and CDR2 FQGTGA. The CDR3 is made up of 14 amino acids. Trimming stripped 5 bases from V and 2 bases from J, with 12 bases between. DNA of the CDR3: TGTGCCAGCAGCCCCCAAACAGGGAACTATGGCTACACCTTC. Translating gives CASSPQTGNYGYTF.

V and J are TRBV7-9 and TRBJ2-4; 14 nucleotides match TRBD2. The J call may be faulty, since TRBJ2-7 better matches the DNA end. From germline, CDR1 is SEHNR and CDR2 FQNEAQ (reference sequence). CDR3 size: 15 residues. The CDR3 spells CASSHPTSGGDEQYF. CDR3 DNA sequence: TGTGCCAGCAGCCACCCGACTAGCGGGGGGGACGAGCAGTACTTC.

J is TRBJ1-2 and V is TRBV20-1; D is perhaps TRBD1 (5 bases). V gave up 8 bases and J gave up 2 bases, with 9 bases separating them. From germline, CDR1 is DFQATT and CDR2 SNEGSKA (reference sequence). The CDR3 sequence is 11 residues long. This CDR3 reads CSQDKNYGYTF. The CDR3 region has the DNA TGCAGTCAGGACAAGAACTATGGCTACACCTTC.

This clonotype appeared a few times. The chain couples TRBV6-5 to TRBJ1-6; the D is unclear. V was clipped by 8 bases and J by 7 bases, with 6 bases between them. Germline V CDR1 and CDR2: MNHEY, SVGAGI. The CDR3 totals 11 residues. The CDR3 loop is CASGGNSPLHF. CDR3 coding DNA: TGTGCCAGCGGAGGAAATTCACCCCTCCACTTT.

A few counts support this clonotype. This chain connects TRBV20-1 to TRBJ1-2, with 7 bases identical to TRBD1. The V and J ends lost 3 bases and 4 bases, in that order; junction bases with no gene match: 8. The V gene's germline CDR1 is DFQATT and CDR2 SNEGSKA (reference sequence). The CDR3 covers 14 residues. DNA of the CDR3: TGCAGTGCTAGTCCCCGACAGGGAGTCTATGGCTACACCTTC. Its protein is CSASPRQGVYGYTF.

The sample holds many counts of this clonotype. The gene calls are TRBV20-1 and TRBJ2-1, with D uncertain. CDR1 is DFQATT and CDR2 is SNEGSKA in the germline V gene (reference sequence). This CDR3 is 13 amino acids long. The V gene lost 5 bases and the J gene lost 2 bases, with 10 bases spanning the gap. The CDR3 DNA follows: TGCAGTGCTCTGGACGCCGCCTACAATGAGCAGTTCTTC. Its protein product is CSALDAAYNEQFF.